This paragraph covers one T cell receptor (beta chain) sequence. The target of this receptor is not known. The sample holds no much larger clone one base away, and base qualities are not on file. The sample belongs to a study of T cell responses to AZD1222 COVID-19 vaccine (dated by TCRdb to the early 2020s). Regarding the study in general: A total of 233 trial participants underwent TCR sequencing, of whom 207 had received two doses of AZD1222 and some 25 had received two doses of the MenACWY control vaccine. Trial participants were enrolled by age into 18-55, 56-69 and 70-plus year subgroups, with approximately 150, 28 and 58 TCR-sequenced participants respectively. Overall study outcomes, separate from this receptor: In the small 56-69-year group, the increase in depth fell short of significance, most likely because of low power. Because no samples from the day 14 peak response were available, repertoires could be characterized only after the peak T cell response. After two AZD1222 doses, spike-specific TCR breadth and depth were significantly higher than at day 0 and than in MenACWY recipients. The vaccine-associated CD4 TCRs covered the entire spike protein, and the dominant responses fell in regions 160-218 and 743-854. Most participants were white British and females outnumbered males, and the authors suggested that clonal diversity may have been underestimated. Epitopes outside the regions mutated in the B.1.351 and B.1.1.7 variants were reportedly recognized by nearly half of the unique spike-specific TCRs. Conclusions about previously exposed vaccinees were limited because only six AZD1222 recipients were SARS-CoV-2 seropositive at baseline.

V ends up 9 bases short and J 7 bases short, with an unmatched junction base count of 4. The CDR3 holds 13 amino acids from the cysteine to the phenylalanine. Left in the record is the CDR3 DNA by itself, 39 bases read in frame from the first base. CDR1 ENHRY and CDR2 SYGVKD are derived from the germline V gene. According to the study, the label for this sample's time point signals: about 28 days (+/-7) after the second vaccine dose. AZD1222 recipients with second doses at about 4 weeks or about 12 weeks were pooled, because spike-specific TCR depth and breadth did not differ between schedules. Vaccinee samples came from UK trials COV001 and COV002, including a single-blind randomized controlled phase 2/3 trial of AZD1222 (ChAdOx1 nCoV-19) in healthy adults. For TCRbeta chain sequencing, PBMC samples from trial participants were taken at day 0 and at day 28 after the second dose. The CDR3 regions of human TCRbeta chains were analyzed by immunosequencing. From the authors' description of their analysis: TCRs in the repertoires were compared against a reference library of SARS-CoV-2-specific TCRs that had been generated with the MIRA antigen-specificity platform. Breadth was defined as the fraction of unique TCRs that were SARS-CoV-2-associated. Depth was defined as the fraction of total T cells that were SARS-CoV-2-associated. Each spike-specific TCR was assigned to its reactive spike region and to a CD4 or CD8 class using the MIRA data. Log10-transformed breadth and depth values were compared by one-way ANOVA with Sidak's multiple comparisons tests. Held by TCRdb, this immuneACCESS table contains in-frame sequences only and omits some clones. Under half of the omission traces to an unresolved V gene where checked; the cause of the rest is unknown. V and J calls and clone size are as listed in that table; D and trimming were resolved from the DNA. In all, the sample holds roughly 180,000 clones, and just over 90% of those were seen once. The ten largest make up roughly 1.4% of the sample.

The clonotype was recovered from an adult who received the AZD1222 COVID-19 vaccine. The sequence links TRBV10-3 to TRBJ1-6, with 9 bases matching TRBD1. The source was peripheral blood, collected 28 days after the second AZD1222 dose. The nucleotide sequence reads TGTGCCATTGCGGACAGGGGAAATTCACCCCTCCACTTT. Its translation is CAIADRGNSPLHF.